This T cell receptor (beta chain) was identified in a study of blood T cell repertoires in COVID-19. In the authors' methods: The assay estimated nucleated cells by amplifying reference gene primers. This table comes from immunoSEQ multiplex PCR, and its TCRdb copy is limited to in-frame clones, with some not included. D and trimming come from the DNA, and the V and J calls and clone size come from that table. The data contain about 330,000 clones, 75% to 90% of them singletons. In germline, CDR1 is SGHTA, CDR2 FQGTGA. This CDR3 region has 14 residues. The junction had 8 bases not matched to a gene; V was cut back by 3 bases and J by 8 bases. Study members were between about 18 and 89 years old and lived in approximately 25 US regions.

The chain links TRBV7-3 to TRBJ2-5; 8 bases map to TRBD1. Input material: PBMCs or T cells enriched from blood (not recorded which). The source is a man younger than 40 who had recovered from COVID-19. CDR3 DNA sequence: TGTGCCAGCAGCTTCGGACAGGGCCCACGTACCCAGTACTTC. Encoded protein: CASSFGQGPRTQYF. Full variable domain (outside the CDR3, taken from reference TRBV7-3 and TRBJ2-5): GAGVSQTPSNKVTEKGKYVELRCDPISGHTALYWYRQSLGQGPEFLIYFQGTGAADDSGLPNDRFFAVRPEGSVSTLKIQRTERGDSAVYLCASSFGQGPRTQYFGPGTRLLVL.